The 28 T cell receptor beta chains below were found in one sample sequenced in a study of blood T cells in healthy people across ages (dated by TCRdb to 2015 to 2017). The library relied on 5' RACE. The data were produced on an Illumina HiSeq 2500. A second PCR of roughly 7 to 11 cycles was performed with a sample-barcoded 5' primer and a J-beta primer mix. TCRdb ran its own pipeline on the public reads, namely fastp trimming at Q25 and MiXCR clone calling, and kept in-frame beta chains. Identical CDR3 protein sequences are pooled into one entry, listed with their most common genes and DNA. The sample table shows 1.5 million to 2 million distinct CDR3 sequences, and 49% are seen once. Approximately 2% of the sample goes to the ten largest clones. The sample taken for sequencing was blood. Receptor source: a woman aged 40 to 55 in good health.

This clonotype has only a few counts. The chain is built from TRBV12-3 or TRBV12-4 and TRBJ1-6; D is perhaps TRBD1 (5 bases). The germline V and J ends were trimmed by 5 bases and 14 bases, with 22 bases remaining between them. The CDR3 extends over 15 amino acids. CDR3 region: CASSPQGYPYSALHF. The CDR3 DNA follows: TGTGCCAGCAGTCCGCAGGGCTATCCATATTCGGCCCTCCACTTT.

This clonotype has just a few counts. The CDR3 region has the DNA TGCAGCGTTCCCGGACAGGGGGAAGGCTACACCTTC. Amino acid sequence: CSVPGQGEGYTF. The chain couples TRBV29-1 to TRBJ1-2; 10 nucleotides agree with TRBD1. The length of the CDR3 is 12 residues. CDR1 is SQVTM, CDR2 ANQGSEA, per germline. Losses at the gene ends were 5 bases for V and 8 bases for J; bases not matched to a gene: 5. Complete variable domain (other parts from reference TRBV29-1 and TRBJ1-2): SAVISQKPSRDICQRGTSLTIQCQVDSQVTMMFWYRQQPGQSLTLIATANQGSEATYESGFVIDKFPISRPNLTFSTLTVSNMSPEDSSIYLCSVPGQGEGYTFGSGTRLTVV.

J is TRBJ2-7 and V is TRBV11-2; 7 bases match TRBD2. Germline lookup yields CDR1 SGHAT and CDR2 FQNNGV. V lost 2 bases and J lost 7; bases outside the gene matches: 8. CDR3 length: 14 amino acids. In DNA form, the CDR3 reads TGTGCCAGCAGCTTACTCTGGACTAGTCAGGAGCAGTACTTC. Its protein product is CASSLLWTSQEQYF.

The rearrangement links TRBV3-1 to TRBJ2-5; D is undetermined. Germline V gene sequence: CDR1 LGHDT, CDR2 YNNKEL (reference sequence). Trimming left V 0 bases short and J 4 bases short, with 12 bases between. This CDR3 has 15 residues. CDR3 in amino acids: CASSQDPQLPETQYF. The DNA of the CDR3 is TGTGCCAGCAGCCAAGATCCCCAGTTACCAGAGACCCAGTACTTC.

This clonotype was counted many times. V is TRBV20-1 and J is TRBJ2-3; 8 bases match TRBD2. Germline CDR1 is DFQATT and CDR2 is SNEGSKA (reference sequence). This CDR3 has 15 residues. V lost 0 bases, J lost 9 bases, and 11 bases stayed unmatched. CDR3 in amino acids: CSARDQGLDSGTQYF. DNA for the CDR3: TGCAGTGCTAGAGATCAGGGACTAGATTCGGGCACGCAGTATTTT.

This clonotype was picked up many times. V is TRBV7-2 and J is TRBJ2-5; the D gene is possibly TRBD2 (6 bases). The V gene's germline CDR1 is SGHTA and CDR2 FQGNSA. CDR3 size: 14 residues. With 4 bases removed from V and 2 bases from J, the gap between germline ends came to 11 bases. In nucleotides, the CDR3 is TGTGCCAGCAGCTCGTCGGGACTTCAAGAGACCCAGTACTTC. Its translation is CASSSSGLQETQYF.

This sequence joins TRBV7-9 and TRBJ2-5; 7 nucleotides align to TRBD1. The germline gives CDR1 SEHNR, CDR2 FQNEAQ (reference sequence). The CDR3 loop spans 16 amino acids. With V trimmed by 5 bases and J by 0 bases, 9 bases remained unmatched. CDR3 sequence: CASSALGTGDQETQYF. Written as DNA, the CDR3 is TGTGCCAGCAGCGCTCTAGGCACAGGGGACCAAGAGACCCAGTACTTC.

The chain recombines TRBV6-2 or TRBV6-3 with TRBJ2-5, with D possibly TRBD2 on 5 matching bases. Germline lookup yields CDR1 MNHEY and CDR2 SVGEGT. The CDR3 extends over 13 amino acids. The germline V and J ends were trimmed by 4 bases and 4 bases, with 10 bases remaining between them. The CDR3 region is CASSLLAPETQYF. As DNA, the CDR3 is TGTGCCAGCAGTTTGCTAGCTCCAGAGACCCAGTACTTC.

CDR3 nucleotide sequence: TGCGCCAGCGGGCCTAGCGGGGTGCGTGGCGGGGAGCTGTTTTTT. Translating it yields CASGPSGVRGGELFF. This chain uses TRBV4-1 with TRBJ2-2; 9 bases are shared with TRBD2. Germline CDR1 reads MGHRA; CDR2 reads YSYEKL. CDR3 length equals 15 residues. Losses at the gene ends were 8 bases for V and 7 bases for J; bases not matched to a gene: 11.

The chain's CDR3 is CSVAARGADYGYTF. The CDR3 DNA reads as TGCAGCGTCGCAGCGAGGGGGGCCGACTATGGCTACACCTTC. The V gene is TRBV29-1, the J gene TRBJ1-2; possible D gene TRBD1, 6 bases. From germline, CDR1 is SQVTM and CDR2 ANQGSEA. With 6 bases removed from V and 3 bases from J, the gap between germline ends came to 17 bases. The CDR3 is 14 amino acids.

This clonotype was observed a handful of times. V and J are TRBV9 and TRBJ2-1; D gene ambiguous. From germline, CDR1 is SGDLS and CDR2 YYNGEE. V was pared by 4 bases and J by 2 bases, with 7 bases between. There are 13 residues in the CDR3. The CDR3 nucleotides read TGTGCCAGCAGCCAAATACCCTACAATGAGCAGTTCTTC. Amino acids: CASSQIPYNEQFF.

V and J are TRBV6-5 and TRBJ1-2; TRBD1 aligns across 9 bases. This CDR3 contains 15 residues. From germline, CDR1 is MNHEY and CDR2 SVGAGI. With V trimmed by 7 bases and J by 4 bases, 10 bases remained unmatched. CDR3 DNA sequence: TGTGCCAGCAACTCCGGGACAGGGCGAATCTATGGCTACACCTTC. Translating gives CASNSGTGRIYGYTF.

The J gene is TRBJ2-7, the V gene TRBV12-3 or TRBV12-4, with D perhaps TRBD2 (5 bases). The J call may be incorrect, as the DNA end agrees better with TRBJ2-5. This CDR3 has 14 amino acids. The CDR3 loop reads CASSLAGIRETQYF. The CDR3, as DNA: TGTGCCAGCAGTTTAGCCGGGATCCGGGAGACCCAGTACTTC.

This clonotype came up a few times. The rearrangement joins TRBV7-2 to TRBJ2-5; D may be TRBD1 (5 bases). V lost 3 bases to trimming and J lost 5 bases, with 13 bases between them. The CDR3 spans 14 residues. The germline gives CDR1 SGHTA, CDR2 FQGNSA. As DNA, the CDR3 is TGTGCCAGCAGCTTTTTGCAGGGTCACGAGACCCAGTACTTC. Amino acids: CASSFLQGHETQYF.

The sample holds many counts of this clonotype. This sequence joins TRBV9 and TRBJ2-1; 11 bases map to TRBD2. The CDR3 loop spans 15 amino acids. Germline V CDR1 and CDR2: SGDLS, YYNGEE. Losses at the gene ends were 2 bases for V and 4 bases for J; bases not matched to a gene: 2. The CDR3 loop is CASSVLAGGYNEQFF. As DNA, the CDR3 is TGTGCCAGCAGCGTCTTAGCGGGGGGGTACAATGAGCAGTTCTTC.

This rearrangement joins TRBV15 to TRBJ2-2; 10 positions agree with TRBD2. The CDR3 consists of 17 residues. V dropped 0 bases and J dropped 0; count of bases not matched to a gene: 1. Germline loops: CDR1 LNHNV, CDR2 YYDKDF (reference sequence). CDR3 DNA sequence: TGTGCCACCAGCAGAGATGGACTAGCGGCGAACACCGGGGAGCTGTTTTTT. It is translated as CATSRDGLAANTGELFF. Filled out from reference TRBV15 and TRBJ2-2, the complete variable domain reads DAMVIQNPRYQVTQFGKPVTLSCSQTLNHNVMYWYQQKSSQAPKLLFHYYDKDFNNEADTPDNFQSRRPNTSFCFLDIRSPGLGDTAMYLCATSRDGLAANTGELFFGEGSRLTVL.

This clonotype was recorded at least ten times. This chain links TRBV7-2 with TRBJ2-3; TRBD2 matches 10 bases. With 3 bases clipped from V and 6 bases from J, the junction kept 6 bases outside the gene matches. Germline-derived CDR1 and CDR2 are SGHTA and FQGNSA. The CDR3 runs 15 residues. The CDR3 nucleotides are TGTGCCAGCAGCTTGCAGCGGGGGGGTAGGGATACGCAGTATTTT. Translating it yields CASSLQRGGRDTQYF.

The genes are TRBV7-2 and TRBJ2-4; D gene unclear. The end of the DNA is better explained by TRBJ2-5, so the J call may be wrong. The germline V gene has CDR1 SGHTA and CDR2 FQGNSA. The CDR3 has 14 residues. The CDR3 DNA follows: TGTGCCAGCAGCTTGGCCAGACTCGGGGAGACCCAGTACTTC. Its translation: CASSLARLGETQYF.

The table lists this clonotype with a few counts. V usage is TRBV6-2 or TRBV6-3 and J usage is TRBJ1-1, with D unresolved. V dropped 5 bases and J dropped 6 bases, with 13 bases sitting between them. This CDR3 contains 13 residues. Germline V gene sequence: CDR1 MNHEY, CDR2 SVGEGT. The CDR3 is CASSNTQVSEAFF. The CDR3 DNA reads TGTGCCAGCAGTAACACACAAGTCTCTGAAGCTTTCTTT.

This clonotype appeared a few times. The rearrangement uses TRBV20-1 and TRBJ2-7; a possible D gene is TRBD2 (6 bases). Germline V gene data show CDR1 as DFQATT and CDR2 as SNEGSKA (reference sequence). Trimming pared 2 bases from V and 0 bases from J, leaving 8 bases between. The CDR3 has 13 amino acids. The CDR3 DNA reads TGCAGTGCTAGAAACGGGGGCTCCTACGAGCAGTACTTC. It specifies CSARNGGSYEQYF.

The rearrangement joins TRBV29-1 to TRBJ1-2; D might be TRBD1 (6 bases). Trimming left V 0 bases short and J 8 bases short, with 16 bases between. Looked up from germline, CDR1 is SQVTM and CDR2 is ANQGSEA. The CDR3 has 14 residues. The CDR3 sequence: CSVEESRGRWGYTF. The CDR3, as DNA: TGCAGCGTTGAAGAAAGTCGGGGGCGCTGGGGCTACACCTTC.

This rearrangement joins TRBV20-1 to TRBJ2-5; D remains unclear. The germline V and J ends were trimmed by 6 bases and 1 base, with 9 bases remaining between them. Looked up from germline, CDR1 is DFQATT and CDR2 is SNEGSKA (reference sequence). The CDR3 totals 12 residues. DNA for the CDR3: TGCAGTGCCCAGACGACCCAAGAGACCCAGTACTTC. Translating gives CSAQTTQETQYF.

The rearrangement links TRBV6-6 to TRBJ1-2; 11 bases line up with TRBD1. The CDR3 contains 16 residues. Germline V lookup: CDR1 MNHNY, CDR2 SVGAGI (reference sequence). V was pared by 5 bases and J by 4 bases, with 9 bases of the junction left unmatched. The CDR3 here is CASSTRTGGDGYGYTF. For the CDR3, the DNA is TGTGCCAGCAGTACTCGGACAGGGGGCGACGGCTATGGCTACACCTTC.

The rearrangement joins TRBV20-1 to TRBJ2-7, with D perhaps TRBD1 (5 bases). The CDR3 length is 14 residues. Germline CDR1 is DFQATT and CDR2 is SNEGSKA (reference sequence). Trimming took off 3 bases at V and 4 bases at J, with 16 bases between the two ends. The CDR3 DNA sequence: TGCAGTGCTAGCCTCAGGGAATTAAATTACGAGCAGTACTTC. Its translation is CSASLRELNYEQYF.

The gene calls are TRBV6-6 and TRBJ1-2, with D possibly being TRBD1 (5 bases). This CDR3 has 15 amino acids. The V and J ends lost 2 bases and 1 base respectively, with 11 bases between them. Germline V gene data show CDR1 as MNHNY and CDR2 as SVGAGI (reference sequence). The CDR3 DNA is TGTGCCAGCAGTTACACGACAGATTTTAACTATGGCTACACCTTC. The encoded protein is CASSYTTDFNYGYTF.

The table lists this clonotype with a few counts. J is TRBJ2-1 and V is TRBV4-3; 9 bases are shared with TRBD2. V was pared by 4 bases and J by 5 bases, with 6 bases of the junction left unmatched. Germline CDR1 reads LGHNA; CDR2 reads YSLEER. The CDR3 covers 15 residues. The CDR3 protein is CASSPFSGGDNEQFF. The CDR3 bases are TGCGCCAGCAGCCCTTTTAGCGGGGGAGACAATGAGCAGTTCTTC.

The rearrangement joins TRBV6-2 or TRBV6-3 to TRBJ1-6, with 10 bases fitting TRBD1. This CDR3 contains 16 residues. Germline CDR1 reads MNHEY; CDR2 reads SVGEGT. Trimming at V came to 2 bases and at J to 5 bases, leaving 3 bases not matched to a gene. The CDR3 nucleotides are TGTGCCAGCAGTTACGGGACAGGGGCGAATAATTCACCCCTCCACTTT. Encoded protein: CASSYGTGANNSPLHF.

This clonotype has just a few counts. The V and J genes are TRBV24-1 and TRBJ2-5; TRBD2 is a possible D gene (5 bases). V was cut by 4 bases and J by 6 bases, with 8 bases left in between. The CDR3 runs 12 residues. Germline loops: CDR1 KGHDR, CDR2 SFDVKD. The CDR3, as DNA: TGTGCCACCAGTGACACTAGGAAGACCCAGTACTTC. Translating gives CATSDTRKTQYF.